Listed here are 29 T cell receptor beta chains from one sample, sequenced in a study of T cell repertoires in cytomegalovirus infection. TCRdb reanalysed the reads using MiXCR and keeps one entry per CDR3 protein. The sample lists about 920,000 distinct CDR3 sequences, around 30% seen once, with around an eighth in the top ten. Their recognized antigens are unknown. This specimen was cultured CD8+ T cells from PBMCs, taken from culture after CMV antigen stimulation. The receptors were sampled from a human donor in good health (CMV status not recorded). Some clones in this sample may be carry-over from other donors' samples.

In this sample, this clonotype turned up a few times. V is TRBV19 and J is TRBJ2-1; possibly TRBD1 for D (6 bases). Germline CDR1 and CDR2: LNHDA and SQIVND (reference sequence). Trimming stripped 1 base from V and 2 bases from J, with 9 bases between. The CDR3 length is 15 residues. The CDR3: CASSIGTVPYNEQFF. CDR3 bases: TGTGCCAGTAGTATAGGGACAGTTCCCTACAATGAGCAGTTCTTC.

V usage is TRBV6-2 or TRBV6-3 and J usage is TRBJ1-1; D may be TRBD1 (5 bases). Looked up from germline, CDR1 is MNHEY and CDR2 is SVGEGT. The CDR3 has 15 amino acids. Trimming stripped 5 bases from V and 5 bases from J, with 18 bases between. In DNA, the CDR3 is TGTGCCAGCAGTACCCCCAAGGGGTCGGATACTGAAGCTTTCTTT. Translating it yields CASSTPKGSDTEAFF.

The chain has TRBV6-2 or TRBV6-3 and TRBJ2-1; 8 bases are a match to TRBD1. J lost 4 bases, V lost 6 bases, and 14 bases had no gene match. The CDR3 consists of 17 residues. The germline CDR1 and CDR2 sequences are MNHEY and SVGEGT. CDR3: CASSPDSQGAVYNEQFF. The CDR3 DNA reads TGTGCCAGCAGCCCAGACTCCCAGGGGGCGGTTTACAATGAGCAGTTCTTC.

The chain carries TRBV7-9 and TRBJ2-5; a weak D match, TRBD1 (5 bases). CDR1 and CDR2 from the germline V gene are SEHNR and FQNEAQ (reference sequence). Trimming left V 2 bases short and J 1 base short, with 8 bases between. The length of the CDR3 is 14 residues. In DNA form, the CDR3 reads TGTGCCAGCAGCTTACCCAGGGCCCAAGAGACCCAGTACTTC. This translates into CASSLPRAQETQYF.

This clonotype was seen ten or more times. The chain uses TRBV27 and TRBJ2-1; D uncertain. Germline loops: CDR1 MNHEY, CDR2 SMNVEV (reference sequence). The ends were cut back, 6 bases at V and 2 bases at J, with 8 bases in the middle. CDR3 length: 13 amino acids. CDR3 in amino acids: CASSLGTYNEQFF. The DNA for the CDR3 is TGTGCCAGCAGCTTAGGAACCTACAATGAGCAGTTCTTC.

In regard to this clonotype: This sequence may be a read error, since a much larger clone differs from it by one base. The rearrangement joins TRBV12-3 or TRBV12-4 to TRBJ2-7; unclear D gene. CDR3 length equals 12 residues. This chain's CDR3 is CASSYGRHEQNF. The CDR3, as DNA: TGTGCCAGCAGTTACGGACGCCACGAGCAGAACTTC.

This clonotype was found a few times. The genes are TRBV6-5 and TRBJ2-1; D may be TRBD1 or TRBD2 (5 bases each). The germline gives CDR1 MNHEY, CDR2 SVGAGI. Deletions cut 0 bases from V and 1 base from J, with 10 bases between. The CDR3 is 16 amino acids. CDR3 amino acids: CASSYSEWGSYNEQFF. CDR3 nucleotide sequence: TGTGCCAGCAGTTACTCGGAGTGGGGGTCCTACAATGAGCAGTTCTTC.

This chain uses TRBV7-6 with TRBJ1-1; 7 nucleotides align to TRBD1. V lost 5 bases to trimming and J lost 4 bases; unmatched junction nucleotides: 13. Germline V CDR1 and CDR2: SGHVS, FNYEAQ. This CDR3 is built from 16 residues. The CDR3 DNA follows: TGTGCCAGCAGCCACCCTCGGCAGGGGGAAGGCACTGAAGCTTTCTTT. Translating it yields CASSHPRQGEGTEAFF.

This clonotype was counted between two and nine times. V is TRBV20-1 and J is TRBJ1-2; 8 bases agree with TRBD1. Looked up from germline, CDR1 is DFQATT and CDR2 is SNEGSKA (reference sequence). V shed 2 bases and J 2 bases; nucleotides not matched to a gene: 13. The CDR3 is 17 residues long. CDR3 bases: TGCAGTGCTAGACCCGTTGACAGGGGCGGACTCAACTATGGCTACACCTTC. This codes for CSARPVDRGGLNYGYTF.

This clonotype was recorded a few times. The chain combines TRBV7-9 with TRBJ2-1; unclear D gene. Germline V lookup: CDR1 SEHNR, CDR2 FQNEAQ (reference sequence). Trimming shortened V by 4 bases and J by 9 bases, and 7 bases separated the two germline ends. The CDR3 sequence is 11 residues long. CDR3 residues: CASSYSPEQFF. Written as DNA, the CDR3 is TGTGCCAGCAGCTATAGCCCTGAGCAGTTCTTC.

At least ten counts were recorded for this clonotype. The chain carries TRBV7-2 and TRBJ2-7, with D hard to call. From germline, CDR1 is SGHTA and CDR2 FQGNSA. This CDR3 comprises 14 residues. V was clipped by 1 base and J by 4 bases, with 11 bases between them. CDR3 protein: CASSLGAGFYEQYV. CDR3 DNA: TGTGCCAGCAGCTTAGGGGCAGGTTTTTACGAGCAGTACGTC.

The V and J genes are TRBV5-4 and TRBJ2-2; the D gene is possibly TRBD2 (5 bases). The germline V and J ends were trimmed by 0 bases and 0 bases, with 15 bases remaining between them. Germline-derived CDR1 and CDR2 are SGHNT and YYREEE (reference sequence). This CDR3 spans 18 amino acids. This chain's CDR3 is CASSLVGVTRANTGELFF. DNA of the CDR3: TGTGCCAGCAGCTTGGTAGGCGTTACTAGGGCGAACACCGGGGAGCTGTTTTTT.

The chain joins TRBV4-1 to TRBJ2-7, with D unclear. The germline V and J ends were trimmed by 1 base and 0 bases, with 13 bases remaining between them. This CDR3 is built from 16 residues. CDR1 and CDR2 from the germline V gene are MGHRA and YSYEKL. DNA of the CDR3: TGCGCCAGCAGCCAAGTTCAGGTCGAATTCTCCTACGAGCAGTACTTC. It codes for CASSQVQVEFSYEQYF.

This clonotype was found a few times. The chain carries TRBV7-6 and TRBJ2-2; the match to TRBD2 covers 8 bases. Per the germline V gene, CDR1 is SGHVS and CDR2 is FNYEAQ. This CDR3 is built from 12 residues. The CDR3 is CNIAGITGELFF. The CDR3 region has the DNA TGTAATATAGCGGGGATTACCGGGGAGCTGTTTTTT. Supplemented by reference TRBV7-6 and TRBJ2-2, the full variable domain reads GAGVSQSPRYKVTKRGQDVALRCDPISGHVSLYWYRQALGQGPEFLTYFNYEAQQDKSGLPNDRFSAERPEGSISTLTIQRTEQRDSAMYRCNIAGITGELFFGEGSRLTVL.

This chain links TRBV6-1 with TRBJ1-6, with 9 bases that match TRBD1. With 8 bases clipped from V and 7 bases from J, the junction kept 3 bases outside the gene matches. The CDR3 is 13 amino acids. Germline values: CDR1 MNHNS, CDR2 SASEGT. The CDR3 DNA reads TGTGCCAGCCGGGACAGGGTAAATTCACCCCTCCACTTT. Translation: CASRDRVNSPLHF.

This clonotype appeared a few times. This sequence joins TRBV19 and TRBJ1-2; 8 bases fit TRBD1. Germline loops: CDR1 LNHDA, CDR2 SQIVND (reference sequence). V was pared by 3 bases and J by 0 bases, with 9 bases of the junction left unmatched. CDR3 length: 17 residues. This CDR3 reads CASSMSLDREANYGYTF. DNA for the CDR3: TGTGCCAGTAGTATGTCTTTGGACAGGGAAGCTAACTATGGCTACACCTTC.

V is TRBV27 and J is TRBJ2-1; D unclear. With 3 bases removed from V and 4 bases from J, the gap between germline ends came to 13 bases. This CDR3 has 15 amino acids. Germline lookup yields CDR1 MNHEY and CDR2 SMNVEV (reference sequence). The CDR3: CASSFIPPGYNEQFF. In nucleotides, the CDR3 is TGTGCCAGCAGTTTCATCCCCCCGGGTTACAATGAGCAGTTCTTC.

This clonotype turned up a few times. J is TRBJ2-5 and V is TRBV2; 8 nucleotides line up with TRBD2. The trim removed 6 bases at V and 5 bases at J, leaving 5 bases unmatched. Germline V gene data show CDR1 as SNHLY and CDR2 as FYNNEI. The CDR3 sequence is 13 residues long. The DNA for the CDR3 is TGTGCCAGCAGGCGGACTAGCTGGGAGACCCAGTACTTC. Protein sequence: CASRRTSWETQYF.

The rearrangement joins TRBV18 to TRBJ1-4; D is perhaps TRBD1 (6 bases). The CDR3 is 17 amino acids. CDR1 is KGHSH, CDR2 LQKENI, per germline. Between the trimmed V and J ends, which lost 2 bases and 4 bases, there was a span of 17 bases. The CDR3 here is CASSPSAYREINEKLFF. In nucleotides, the CDR3 is TGTGCCAGCTCACCATCGGCCTACAGGGAAATTAATGAAAAACTGTTTTTT.

The table lists this clonotype with a few counts. This chain links TRBV6-2 or TRBV6-3 with TRBJ2-1, with D possibly TRBD2 on 7 matching bases. The V end was cut by 2 bases, the J end by 4 bases, with 12 bases between. Germline CDR1 MNHEY, CDR2 SVGEGT. The CDR3 totals 15 residues. In nucleotides, the CDR3 is TGTGCCAGCAGTTACGGGGGCGGGGGTTACAATGAGCAGTTCTTC. It encodes CASSYGGGGYNEQFF.

This clonotype showed up many times. The J gene is TRBJ2-1, the V gene TRBV7-8; TRBD1 matches 9 bases. The CDR3 is 14 residues long. The ends lost 4 bases at V and 15 bases at J; junction bases unmatched: 13. Germline V gene sequence: CDR1 SGHVS, CDR2 FQNEAQ. As DNA, the CDR3 is TGTGCCAGCAGCTCAACCCCCGGGACAGGGTGGTCGTTCTTC. Translating it yields CASSSTPGTGWSFF. Supplemented by reference TRBV7-8 and TRBJ2-1, the full variable domain reads GAGVSQSPRYKVAKRGQDVALRCDPISGHVSLFWYQQALGQGPEFLTYFQNEAQLDKSGLPSDRFFAERPEGSVSTLKIQRTQQEDSAVYLCASSSTPGTGWSFFGPGTRLTVL.

This clonotype was counted between two and nine times. The chain couples TRBV19 to TRBJ1-2; a weak D match, TRBD1 (5 bases). Germline V gives CDR1 LNHDA, CDR2 SQIVND (reference sequence). The germline V and J ends were trimmed by 4 bases and 3 bases, with 15 bases remaining between them. This CDR3 spans 15 amino acids. Written as DNA, the CDR3 is TGTGCCAGTAGTACCCCATCGACAGTTTACTATGGCTACACCTTC. The encoded protein is CASSTPSTVYYGYTF.

This clonotype was recorded a few times. CDR3 protein: CSARDRWSTYEQYF. CDR3 bases: TGCAGTGCTAGAGATCGGTGGAGTACCTACGAGCAGTACTTC. The chain links TRBV20-1 to TRBJ2-7; no reliable D call. The CDR3 runs to 14 residues. Germline CDR1 and CDR2: DFQATT and SNEGSKA (reference sequence). Deletions cut 0 bases from V and 2 bases from J, with 11 bases between.

A few counts support this clonotype. The chain links TRBV5-1 to TRBJ2-6, with 7 bases matching TRBD1. Trimming cost V 2 bases and J 1 base; bases outside gene matches: 12. Germline V gives CDR1 SGHRS, CDR2 YFSETQ. The CDR3 is 19 residues long. The CDR3 region has the DNA TGCGCCAGCAGCTTTTCCGAGACAGGGTTTTCATCTGGGGCCAACGTCCTGACTTTC. Translation gives CASSFSETGFSSGANVLTF. The full variable domain, its missing parts supplied by reference TRBV5-1 and TRBJ2-6, is KAGVTQTPRYLIKTRGQQVTLSCSPISGHRSVSWYQQTPGQGLQFLFEYFSETQRNKGNFPGRFSGRQFSNSRSEMNVSTLELGDSALYLCASSFSETGFSSGANVLTFGAGSRLTVL.

This rearrangement joins TRBV7-6 to TRBJ1-2, with a tentative D call TRBD1 (5 bases). From germline, CDR1 is SGHVS and CDR2 FNYEAQ. Trimming shortened V by 2 bases and J by 4 bases, and 14 bases separated the two germline ends. The CDR3 is 15 residues long. CDR3 sequence: CASSLIPGRSYGYTF. DNA for the CDR3: TGTGCCAGCAGCTTAATCCCAGGGAGAAGCTATGGCTACACCTTC.

In its sample, this clonotype was seen many times. The chain has TRBV7-3 and TRBJ2-5, with TRBD1 as a possible D gene (6 bases). Germline V gene sequence: CDR1 SGHTA, CDR2 FQGTGA. The CDR3 is 16 residues long. V dropped 5 bases and J dropped 5 bases, with 21 bases sitting between them. The DNA of the CDR3 is TGTGCCAGCAGCGACACGACAGGCCCCATAGGGGAGACCCAGTACTTC. This gives the protein CASSDTTGPIGETQYF.

There are a few counts of this clonotype. The chain recombines TRBV18 with TRBJ2-7; D remains unclear. CDR3 size: 11 residues. V gave up 2 bases and J gave up 4 bases, with 3 bases separating them. Looked up from germline, CDR1 is KGHSH and CDR2 is LQKENI. The CDR3 here is CASSPNYEQYV. CDR3 in DNA: TGTGCCAGCTCACCAAATTACGAGCAGTACGTC.

The V gene is TRBV19, the J gene TRBJ1-1; no clear D gene. CDR1 is LNHDA, CDR2 SQIVND, per germline (reference sequence). V lost 8 bases, J lost 6 bases, and 19 bases lay in between. The CDR3 is 14 amino acids. In DNA, the CDR3 is TGTGCCAGTCTCCCCGTGGGCGCGTGGGCTGAAGCTTTCTTT. Encoded protein: CASLPVGAWAEAFF.

This clonotype appeared a few times. The chain is built from TRBV28 and TRBJ2-6; 7 bases align to TRBD1. This CDR3 is 19 amino acids long. CDR1 is MDHEN and CDR2 is SYDVKM in the germline V gene. After removal of 2 bases from V and 2 bases from J, the junction contained 12 bases not matched to a gene. Here the CDR3 DNA reads TGTGCCAGCAGTTTACCGACAGGGTGGGGCTCTACTGGGGCCAACGTCCTGACTTTC. Protein product: CASSLPTGWGSTGANVLTF.